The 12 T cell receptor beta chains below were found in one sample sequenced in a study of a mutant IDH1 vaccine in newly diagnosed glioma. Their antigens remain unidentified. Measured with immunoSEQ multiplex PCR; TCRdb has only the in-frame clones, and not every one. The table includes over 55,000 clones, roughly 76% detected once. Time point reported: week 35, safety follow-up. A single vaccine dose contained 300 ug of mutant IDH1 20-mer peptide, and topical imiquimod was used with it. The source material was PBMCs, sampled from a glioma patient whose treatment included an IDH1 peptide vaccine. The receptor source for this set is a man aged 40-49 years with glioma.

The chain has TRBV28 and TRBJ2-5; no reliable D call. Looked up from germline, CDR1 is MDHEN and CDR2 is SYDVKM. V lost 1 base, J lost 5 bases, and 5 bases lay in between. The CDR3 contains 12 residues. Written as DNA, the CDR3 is TGTGCCAGCAGTTTATATCTCGAGACCCAGTACTTC. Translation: CASSLYLETQYF.

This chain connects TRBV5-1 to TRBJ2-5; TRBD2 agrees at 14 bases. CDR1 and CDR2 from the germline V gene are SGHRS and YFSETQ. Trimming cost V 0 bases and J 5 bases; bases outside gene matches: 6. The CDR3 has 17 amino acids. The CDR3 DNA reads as TGCGCCAGCAGCTTGGCATTGGGACTAGCGGGAGCCGAGACCCAGTACTTC. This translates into CASSLALGLAGAETQYF.

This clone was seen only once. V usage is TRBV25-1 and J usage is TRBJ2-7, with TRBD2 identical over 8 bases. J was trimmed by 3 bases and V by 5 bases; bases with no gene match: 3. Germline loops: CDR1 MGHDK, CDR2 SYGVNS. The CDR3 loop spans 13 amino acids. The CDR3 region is CASSYSGNYEQYF. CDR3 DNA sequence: TGTGCCAGCAGTTATAGCGGGAACTACGAGCAGTACTTC.

The CDR3 DNA reads as TGTGCCAGTACCAACCGGGCCCCTGGGACTGAAGCTTTCTTT. Translated, it gives CASTNRAPGTEAFF. This chain joins TRBV19 and TRBJ1-1; no clear D gene. The CDR3 consists of 14 residues. Trimming stripped 7 bases from V and 5 bases from J, with 17 bases between. Germline V gene sequence: CDR1 LNHDA, CDR2 SQIVND (reference sequence).

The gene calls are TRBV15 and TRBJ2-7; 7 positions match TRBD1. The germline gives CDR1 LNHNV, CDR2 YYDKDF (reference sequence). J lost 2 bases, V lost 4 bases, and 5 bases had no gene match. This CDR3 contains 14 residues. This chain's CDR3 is CATSKPGQPYEQYF. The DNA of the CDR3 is TGTGCCACCAGCAAACCGGGACAGCCCTACGAGCAGTACTTC.

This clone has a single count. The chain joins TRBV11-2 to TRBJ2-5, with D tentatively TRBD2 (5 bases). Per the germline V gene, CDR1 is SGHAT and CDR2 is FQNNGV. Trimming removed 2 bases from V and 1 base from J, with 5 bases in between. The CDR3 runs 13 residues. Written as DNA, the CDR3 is TGTGCCAGCAGCTTACTAGCCCAAGAGACCCAGTACTTC. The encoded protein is CASSLLAQETQYF.

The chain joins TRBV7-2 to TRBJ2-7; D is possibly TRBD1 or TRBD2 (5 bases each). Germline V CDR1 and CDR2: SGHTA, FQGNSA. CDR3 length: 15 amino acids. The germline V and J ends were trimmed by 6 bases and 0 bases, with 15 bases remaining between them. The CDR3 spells CASSYDSGSSYEQYF. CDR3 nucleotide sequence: TGTGCCAGCAGTTATGACAGCGGAAGCTCCTACGAGCAGTACTTC. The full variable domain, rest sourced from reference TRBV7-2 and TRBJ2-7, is GAGVSQSPSNKVTEKGKDVELRCDPISGHTALYWYRQSLGQGLEFLIYFQGNSAPDKSGLPSDRFSAERTGGSVSTLTIQRTQQEDSAVYLCASSYDSGSSYEQYFGPGTRLTVT.

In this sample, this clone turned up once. DNA of the CDR3: TGTGCCAGTAGTCCCTCCGGGACGAGGTCCTACAATGAGCAGTTCTTC. Protein sequence: CASSPSGTRSYNEQFF. The V and J genes are TRBV19 and TRBJ2-1; the D gene could be TRBD1 or TRBD2 (5 bases each). Deletions cut 5 bases from V and 1 base from J, with 15 bases between. The germline V gene encodes CDR1 LNHDA and CDR2 SQIVND (reference sequence). The CDR3 is 16 residues long.

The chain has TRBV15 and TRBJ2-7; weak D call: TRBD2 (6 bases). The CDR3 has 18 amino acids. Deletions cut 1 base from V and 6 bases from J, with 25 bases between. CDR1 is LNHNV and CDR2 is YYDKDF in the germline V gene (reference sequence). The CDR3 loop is CATSRGYQDVWDGGEQYF. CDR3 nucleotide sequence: TGTGCCACCAGCAGAGGGTATCAGGACGTCTGGGACGGGGGCGAGCAGTACTTC.

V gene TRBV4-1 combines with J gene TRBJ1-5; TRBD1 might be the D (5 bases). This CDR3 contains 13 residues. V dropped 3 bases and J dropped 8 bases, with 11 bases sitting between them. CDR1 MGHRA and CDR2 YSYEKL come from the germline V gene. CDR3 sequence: CASSQGTAEPQHF. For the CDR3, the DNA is TGCGCCAGCAGCCAGGGGACCGCGGAGCCCCAGCATTTT.

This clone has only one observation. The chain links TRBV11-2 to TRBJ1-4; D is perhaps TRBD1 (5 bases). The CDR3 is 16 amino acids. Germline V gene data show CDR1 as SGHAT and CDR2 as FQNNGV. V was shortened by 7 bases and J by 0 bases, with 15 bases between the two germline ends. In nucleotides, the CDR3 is TGTGCCAGCACCCCCAGGGCGAGTGCAACTAATGAAAAACTGTTTTTT. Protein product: CASTPRASATNEKLFF.

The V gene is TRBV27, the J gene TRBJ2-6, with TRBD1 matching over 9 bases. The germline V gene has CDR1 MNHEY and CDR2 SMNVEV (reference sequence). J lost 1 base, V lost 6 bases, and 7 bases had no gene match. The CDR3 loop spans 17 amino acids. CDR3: CASRPGTGISGANVLTF. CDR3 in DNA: TGTGCCAGCAGGCCCGGGACAGGGATTTCTGGGGCCAACGTCCTGACTTTC.